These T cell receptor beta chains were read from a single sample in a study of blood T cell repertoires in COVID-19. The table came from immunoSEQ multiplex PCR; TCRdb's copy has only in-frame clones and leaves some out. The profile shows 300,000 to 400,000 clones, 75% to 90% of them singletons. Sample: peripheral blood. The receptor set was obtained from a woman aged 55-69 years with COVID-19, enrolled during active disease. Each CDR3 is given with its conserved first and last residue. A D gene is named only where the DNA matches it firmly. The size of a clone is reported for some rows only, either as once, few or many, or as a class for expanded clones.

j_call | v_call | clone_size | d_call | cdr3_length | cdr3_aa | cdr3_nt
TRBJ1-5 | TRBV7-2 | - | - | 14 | CASSLARRDQPQHF | TGTGCCAGCAGCTTAGCCCGACGGGATCAGCCCCAGCATTTT
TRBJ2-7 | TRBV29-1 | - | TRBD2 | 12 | CSVGRLPYEQYF | TGCAGCGTCGGGAGGCTCCCCTACGAGCAGTACTTC
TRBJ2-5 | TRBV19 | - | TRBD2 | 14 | CASSIAGGTETQYF | TGTGCCAGTAGTATAGCGGGGGGGACGGAGACCCAGTACTTC
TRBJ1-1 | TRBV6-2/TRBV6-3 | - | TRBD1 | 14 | CASSRTGEGTEAFF | TGTGCCAGCAGTAGGACAGGGGAAGGGACTGAAGCTTTCTTT
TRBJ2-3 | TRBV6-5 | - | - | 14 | CASRRDTAVDTQYF | TGTGCCAGCAGGCGAGACACCGCAGTGGATACGCAGTATTTT
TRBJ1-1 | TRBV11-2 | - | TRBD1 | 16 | CASSSPGQGPNTEAFF | TGTGCCAGCAGCTCCCCCGGACAGGGTCCGAACACTGAAGCTTTCTTT
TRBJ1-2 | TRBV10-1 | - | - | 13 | CASSVGRTYGYTF | TGCGCCAGCAGTGTGGGCAGAACTTATGGCTACACCTTC
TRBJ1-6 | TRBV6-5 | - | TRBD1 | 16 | CASSSPRTGSNSPLHF | TGTGCCAGCAGTTCCCCCAGGACAGGGTCGAATTCACCCCTCCACTTT
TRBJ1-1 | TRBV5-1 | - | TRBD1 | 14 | CASSLGQGSAEAFF | TGCGCCAGCAGCTTGGGACAGGGGTCCGCTGAAGCTTTCTTT
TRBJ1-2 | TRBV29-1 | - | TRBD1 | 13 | CSLGTGGGYGYTF | TGCAGCCTGGGGACAGGGGGCGGGTATGGCTACACCTTC
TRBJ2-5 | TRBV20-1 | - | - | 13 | CSASVTSPQTQYF | TGCAGTGCTAGTGTGACATCCCCCCAGACCCAGTACTTC
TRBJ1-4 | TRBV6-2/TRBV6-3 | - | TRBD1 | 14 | CASSSGTANEKLFF | TGTGCCAGCAGTTCCGGGACAGCTAATGAAAAACTGTTTTTT
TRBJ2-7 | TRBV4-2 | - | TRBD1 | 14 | CASSPGQGTYEQYF | TGTGCCAGCAGTCCTGGACAGGGCACCTACGAGCAGTACTTC
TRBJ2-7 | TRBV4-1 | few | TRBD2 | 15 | CASSQRAGGPHEQYF | TGCGCCAGCAGCCAAAGGGCGGGGGGGCCACACGAGCAGTACTTC
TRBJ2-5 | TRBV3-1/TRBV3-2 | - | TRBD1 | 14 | CASSRETGGETQYF | TGTGCCAGCAGCCGAGAGACAGGGGGAGAGACCCAGTACTTC
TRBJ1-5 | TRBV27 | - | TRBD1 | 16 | CASRDRGAYSNQPQHF | TGTGCCAGCAGGGACAGGGGGGCCTATAGCAATCAGCCCCAGCATTTT
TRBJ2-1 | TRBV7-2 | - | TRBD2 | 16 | CASSLLAGGSYNEQFF | TGTGCCAGCAGCTTACTAGCGGGGGGATCCTACAATGAGCAGTTCTTC
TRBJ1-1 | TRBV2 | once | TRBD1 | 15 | CASSLTGQSGAEAFF | TGTGCCAGCAGTCTAACGGGACAGTCAGGGGCTGAAGCTTTCTTT
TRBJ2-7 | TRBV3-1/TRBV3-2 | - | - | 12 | CASSQVPGEQYF | TGTGCCAGCAGCCAAGTCCCAGGGGAGCAGTACTTC
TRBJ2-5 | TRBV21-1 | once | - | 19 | CASSKAQGRREDSQETQYF | TGTGCCAGCAGCAAAGCGCAGGGCCGGAGGGAGGACTCTCAAGAGACCCAGTACTTC
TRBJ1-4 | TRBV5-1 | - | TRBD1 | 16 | CASSRDTGGSGEKLFF | TGCGCCAGCAGCCGAGACACAGGGGGCAGTGGTGAAAAACTGTTTTTT